These 32 T cell receptor beta chains came from one sample sequenced in a study of OX40 agonist ivuxolimab in advanced cancers. Sequencing was performed with immunoSEQ multiplex PCR; in TCRdb, only in-frame clones are kept and a portion is missing. In the table there are approximately 88,000 clones, about 88% of which are singletons. The sequences come from CD4+ or CD8+ T cells sorted from blood, collected in a trial of the OX40 agonist ivuxolimab. The receptors derive from an adult with an advanced solid tumor such as melanoma, head and neck, liver or kidney cancer.

CDR3 in DNA: TGTGCCAGCACTCTCGACAGGGGGAATTCACCCCTCCACTTT. Amino acids: CASTLDRGNSPLHF. J is TRBJ1-6 and V is TRBV6-6; 9 nucleotides agree with TRBD1. The germline V gene encodes CDR1 MNHNY and CDR2 SVGAGI (reference sequence). CDR3 size: 14 residues. The V gene end was trimmed by 7 bases and the J gene end by 7 bases; junction bases not matched to a gene: 5.

The V gene is TRBV7-2, the J gene TRBJ2-7, with 7 bases lining up with TRBD2. The CDR3 has 12 residues. CDR1 is SGHTA and CDR2 is FQGNSA in the germline V gene. The V gene end was trimmed by 8 bases and the J gene end by 3 bases; junction bases not matched to a gene: 4. The CDR3 DNA reads as TGTGCCAGCCGGGAGGCAGACTACGAGCAGTACTTC. This codes for CASREADYEQYF.

This clone was recorded a few times. The chain combines TRBV5-6 with TRBJ1-1; the match to TRBD1 covers 7 bases. Per germline, CDR1 SGHDT and CDR2 YYEEEE. Trimming cost V 4 bases and J 2 bases; bases outside gene matches: 8. This CDR3 contains 15 residues. CDR3 nucleotides: TGTGCCAGCAGCGGCGCCGGGACAGCAAACACTGAAGCTTTCTTT. This sequence encodes CASSGAGTANTEAFF.

The CDR3 loop is CATSRRIPDTQYF. CDR3 sequence (DNA): TGTGCCACCAGCAGAAGGATTCCAGATACGCAGTATTTT. The chain links TRBV15 to TRBJ2-3; no clear D. CDR1 and CDR2 (germline): LNHNV, YYDKDF (reference sequence). CDR3 length equals 13 residues. The V and J ends lost 2 bases and 4 bases respectively, with 7 bases between them.

The chain has TRBV11-3 and TRBJ2-7; D remains ambiguous. Trimming removed 4 bases at V and 3 bases at J, with 10 bases between. CDR1 is SGHNT, CDR2 YENEEA, per germline. The CDR3 length is 13 residues. CDR3 sequence: CASSSSPGYEQYF. The CDR3 coding sequence is TGTGCCAGCAGCTCAAGCCCGGGCTACGAGCAGTACTTC.

V is TRBV9 and J is TRBJ2-5, with D possibly matching TRBD1 (5 bases). Germline values: CDR1 SGDLS, CDR2 YYNGEE. Trimming removed 3 bases at V and 3 bases at J, with 9 bases between. The CDR3 spans 13 residues. The CDR3 DNA reads as TGTGCCAGCAGCGCTGGGGCCAAAGAGACCCAGTACTTC. This translates into CASSAGAKETQYF. The whole variable domain, remainder taken from reference TRBV9 and TRBJ2-5, is DSGVTQTPKHLITATGQRVTLRCSPRSGDLSVYWYQQSLDQGLQFLIQYYNGEERAKGNILERFSAQQFPDLHSELNLSSLELGDSALYFCASSAGAKETQYFGPGTRLLVL.

V gene TRBV7-3 combines with J gene TRBJ2-7, with no clear D. V was clipped by 2 bases and J by 2 bases, with 10 bases between them. CDR1 and CDR2 (germline): SGHTA, FQGTGA. The CDR3 extends over 14 amino acids. CDR3 loop: CASSLLGLPYEQYF. The CDR3 DNA is TGTGCCAGCAGCTTACTCGGTCTCCCCTACGAGCAGTACTTC.

The V gene is TRBV2, the J gene TRBJ1-4, with D perhaps matching TRBD1 (5 bases). Germline V gene lookup returns CDR1 SNHLY and CDR2 FYNNEI. The CDR3 length is 15 residues. V lost 2 bases and J lost 2, with 9 bases in between. The CDR3 region has the DNA TGTGCCAGCAGTGAACCGGGACGGACTAATGAAAAACTGTTTTTT. Encoded protein: CASSEPGRTNEKLFF.

This clone has a single count. This chain joins TRBV19 and TRBJ2-1; 10 bases line up with TRBD2. With 4 bases clipped from V and 8 bases from J, the junction kept 14 bases outside the gene matches. Germline V gives CDR1 LNHDA, CDR2 SQIVND (reference sequence). The CDR3 has 17 amino acids. The CDR3 coding sequence is TGTGCCAGTAGTAGGCTAAGCGGGGGGGAGGGACATGATGAGCAGTTCTTC. It is translated as CASSRLSGGEGHDEQFF.

In its sample, this clone was seen a few times. The chain is built from TRBV5-5 and TRBJ2-7; TRBD2 might be the D (6 bases). CDR3 size: 15 residues. Trimming cost V 2 bases and J 1 base, with 13 bases left between them. Germline assignment: CDR1 SGHKS and CDR2 YYEKEE (reference sequence). The CDR3 DNA reads TGTGCCAGCAGCTTTGTGGCAGGGAGGTCCTACGAGCAGTACTTC. Encoded protein: CASSFVAGRSYEQYF.

This clone was picked up a small number of times. The chain has TRBV11-2 and TRBJ1-2, with D perhaps TRBD1 (5 bases). CDR3 length: 16 residues. V shed 4 bases and J shed 4 bases, with 19 bases lying between them. Germline CDR1 SGHAT, CDR2 FQNNGV. The CDR3 sequence: CASSSVRGREAYGYTF. The CDR3 DNA reads TGTGCCAGCAGCTCCGTCCGGGGCAGGGAAGCCTATGGCTACACCTTC.

The rearrangement links TRBV18 to TRBJ2-2; the D gene is possibly TRBD1 (5 bases). This CDR3 has 16 amino acids. Per the germline V gene, CDR1 is KGHSH and CDR2 is LQKENI. Trimming shortened V by 4 bases and J by 2 bases, and 14 bases separated the two germline ends. Here the CDR3 reads CASSQSVRANTGELFF. Written as DNA, the CDR3 is TGTGCCAGCTCACAGAGCGTCAGGGCCAACACCGGGGAGCTGTTTTTT.

The chain carries TRBV11-2 and TRBJ2-1; 9 bases agree with TRBD1. After removal of 3 bases from V and 7 bases from J, the junction contained 4 bases not matched to a gene. The CDR3 is 14 residues long. Germline assignment: CDR1 SGHAT and CDR2 FQNNGV. CDR3 sequence: CASSFGTGQNEQFF. CDR3 DNA sequence: TGTGCCAGCAGCTTTGGGACAGGGCAAAATGAGCAGTTCTTC.

Turning to this clone: An end of the junction does not agree with germline; a read error may underlie this. V and J are TRBV7-7 and TRBJ1-3; D unclear. Germline CDR1 is SSHAT and CDR2 is FNYEAQ (reference sequence). There are 13 residues in the CDR3. CDR3 nucleotide sequence: TGTGCTAGCACCGAATCCCCCGGAAACACCATATATTTT. This translates into CASTESPGNTIYF.

The chain uses TRBV4-2 and TRBJ2-2; TRBD1 matches at 11 bases. Germline V gene lookup returns CDR1 LGHNA and CDR2 YNFKEQ. The CDR3 is 16 residues long. Trimming at V came to 1 base and at J to 5 bases, leaving 3 bases not matched to a gene. This chain's CDR3 is CASSQVGTGGTGELFF. In nucleotides, the CDR3 is TGTGCCAGCAGCCAAGTTGGGACAGGGGGTACCGGGGAGCTGTTTTTT.

The CDR3 region is CASSWTGGADTQYF. In DNA, the CDR3 is TGTGCCAGCAGCTGGACAGGGGGGGCAGATACGCAGTATTTT. V gene TRBV5-5 combines with J gene TRBJ2-3; 10 bases line up with TRBD1. With 3 bases clipped from V and 4 bases from J, the junction kept 2 bases outside the gene matches. The CDR3 length is 14 residues. Germline-derived CDR1 and CDR2 are SGHKS and YYEKEE (reference sequence). Using reference TRBV5-5 and TRBJ2-3 for the parts outside the CDR3, the full variable domain is DAGVTQSPTHLIKTRGQQVTLRCSPISGHKSVSWYQQVLGQGPQFIFQYYEKEERGRGNFPDRFSARQFPNYSSELNVNALLLGDSALYLCASSWTGGADTQYFGPGTRLTVL.

The chain employs TRBV5-4 and TRBJ2-1, with D uncertain. Trimming cost V 4 bases and J 2 bases, with 10 bases left between them. The CDR3 sequence is 14 residues long. Germline CDR1 and CDR2: SGHNT and YYREEE (reference sequence). The CDR3 is CASSPEVTYNEQFF. CDR3 coding DNA: TGTGCCAGCAGCCCGGAAGTTACCTACAATGAGCAGTTCTTC.

The chain links TRBV6-5 to TRBJ1-1; D is unresolved. V shed 5 bases and J shed 2 bases, with 3 bases lying between them. Germline V gives CDR1 MNHEY, CDR2 SVGAGI. The CDR3 has 11 residues. The CDR3, as DNA: TGTGCCAGCAGTCGAAACACTGAAGCTTTCTTT. This gives the protein CASSRNTEAFF.

This clone showed up just once. The J gene is TRBJ1-1, the V gene TRBV19, with 8 bases identical to TRBD1. The CDR3 spans 14 residues. Germline assignment: CDR1 LNHDA and CDR2 SQIVND (reference sequence). The J segment lost 4 bases and the V segment lost 6 bases, leaving 7 bases of the junction unmatched. The DNA for the CDR3 is TGTGCCAGTAGGCTACAGGGGGTGGCCACTGAAGCTTTCTTT. Translated, it gives CASRLQGVATEAFF.

The chain joins TRBV7-6 to TRBJ2-7; weak D call: TRBD2 (7 bases). The ends were cut back, 6 bases at V and 3 bases at J, with 18 bases in the middle. This CDR3 is 15 amino acids long. Germline V gene data show CDR1 as SGHVS and CDR2 as FNYEAQ. The DNA of the CDR3 is TGTGCCAGCAGTCCTCGGGGGGCGGTCATCTACGAGCAGTACTTC. Translation gives CASSPRGAVIYEQYF.

This chain joins TRBV7-9 and TRBJ2-7; 7 bases map to TRBD1. J gave up 6 bases and V 3 bases, and 5 bases lay outside the gene matches. The CDR3 covers 13 residues. From germline, CDR1 is SEHNR and CDR2 FQNEAQ (reference sequence). CDR3 sequence reads: CASSFPGGSEQYF. Written as DNA, the CDR3 is TGTGCCAGCAGCTTTCCAGGGGGAAGCGAGCAGTACTTC.

The chain carries TRBV7-8 and TRBJ2-7; 12 positions match TRBD2. The CDR3 runs to 14 residues. V dropped 4 bases and J dropped 4; count of bases not matched to a gene: 2. Germline-derived CDR1 and CDR2 are SGHVS and FQNEAQ. CDR3 amino acids: CASSSSGGDYEQYF. The CDR3 region has the DNA TGTGCCAGCAGCTCTAGCGGGGGGGATTACGAGCAGTACTTC.

V usage is TRBV2 and J usage is TRBJ2-7; D might be TRBD2 (7 bases). The CDR3 is made up of 16 amino acids. V was clipped by 2 bases and J by 0 bases, with 14 bases between them. Germline V lookup: CDR1 SNHLY, CDR2 FYNNEI. CDR3 sequence (DNA): TGTGCCAGCAGTGAACATTCGCGGGGGCCCTCCTACGAGCAGTACTTC. Protein sequence: CASSEHSRGPSYEQYF.

The rearrangement joins TRBV7-9 to TRBJ2-2; no firm D call. The CDR3 is made up of 14 amino acids. Trimming stripped 4 bases from V and 4 bases from J, with 10 bases between. The V gene's germline CDR1 is SEHNR and CDR2 FQNEAQ (reference sequence). This chain's CDR3 is CASSSFGPTGELFF. DNA of the CDR3: TGTGCCAGCAGCTCGTTCGGCCCCACCGGGGAGCTGTTTTTT.

V usage is TRBV5-1 and J usage is TRBJ2-5; the D is unclear. This CDR3 region has 12 residues. Germline-derived CDR1 and CDR2 are SGHRS and YFSETQ. Trimming removed 4 bases at V and 1 base at J, with 5 bases between. The chain's CDR3 is CASSISQETQYF. As DNA, the CDR3 is TGCGCCAGCAGCATCTCCCAAGAGACCCAGTACTTC.

The J gene is TRBJ2-3, the V gene TRBV6-6; D remains unclear. V lost 4 bases and J 0 bases, leaving 5 bases between the germline ends. CDR3 length equals 13 residues. The germline V gene has CDR1 MNHNY and CDR2 SVGAGI (reference sequence). This chain's CDR3 is CASSSPSTDTQYF. CDR3 sequence (DNA): TGTGCCAGCAGTTCCCCTAGCACAGATACGCAGTATTTT.

This clone showed up just once. V usage is TRBV9 and J usage is TRBJ2-2; a weak D match, TRBD1 (6 bases). Germline CDR1 and CDR2: SGDLS and YYNGEE. There are 14 residues in the CDR3. V was pared by 0 bases and J by 6 bases, with 9 bases between. This CDR3 reads CASSVEGVPGELFF. The CDR3 DNA reads TGTGCCAGCAGCGTAGAGGGGGTACCCGGGGAGCTGTTTTTT.

The sample holds one count of this clone. V is TRBV5-5 and J is TRBJ2-1; perhaps TRBD2 as D (6 bases). V gave up 4 bases and J gave up 0 bases, with 11 bases separating them. This CDR3 has 15 amino acids. Germline CDR1 reads SGHKS; CDR2 reads YYEKEE (reference sequence). CDR3 amino acids: CASSRDGSSYNEQFF. CDR3 nucleotides: TGTGCCAGCAGCCGGGACGGGAGCTCCTACAATGAGCAGTTCTTC.

The chain recombines TRBV6-6 with TRBJ1-1; a possible D gene is TRBD1 (6 bases). V shed 7 bases and J shed 4 bases, with 13 bases lying between them. Germline lookup yields CDR1 MNHNY and CDR2 SVGAGI (reference sequence). This CDR3 is built from 13 residues. DNA for the CDR3: TGTGCCAGCACCGGAAGGGGGAGCACTGAAGCTTTCTTT. It yields the protein CASTGRGSTEAFF.

The chain joins TRBV6-4 to TRBJ1-4; 9 nucleotides match TRBD1. Germline lookup yields CDR1 MRHNA and CDR2 SNTAGT. This CDR3 spans 13 amino acids. V shed 11 bases, J shed 8 bases, and the junction held 9 bases outside the gene matches. The CDR3 protein is CAAKGDREEKLFF. In DNA form, the CDR3 reads TGTGCCGCTAAGGGGGACAGGGAGGAAAAACTGTTTTTT.

The chain has TRBV11-3 and TRBJ1-1; the D is unclear. Germline loops: CDR1 SGHNT, CDR2 YENEEA. V was clipped by 1 base and J by 6 bases, with 21 bases between them. This CDR3 region has 17 residues. CDR3 protein: CASSLGPVTRGFAEAFF. CDR3 bases: TGTGCCAGCAGCTTAGGCCCAGTTACTCGGGGATTCGCTGAAGCTTTCTTT.

V usage is TRBV18 and J usage is TRBJ2-2; D may correspond to TRBD1 or TRBD2 (6 bases each). Between the trimmed V and J ends, which lost 3 bases and 3 bases, there was a span of 14 bases. This CDR3 contains 16 residues. Per germline, CDR1 KGHSH and CDR2 LQKENI. The CDR3 DNA follows: TGTGCCAGCTCACCTTATGGGGGGCATGACACCGGGGAGCTGTTTTTT. It is translated as CASSPYGGHDTGELFF.